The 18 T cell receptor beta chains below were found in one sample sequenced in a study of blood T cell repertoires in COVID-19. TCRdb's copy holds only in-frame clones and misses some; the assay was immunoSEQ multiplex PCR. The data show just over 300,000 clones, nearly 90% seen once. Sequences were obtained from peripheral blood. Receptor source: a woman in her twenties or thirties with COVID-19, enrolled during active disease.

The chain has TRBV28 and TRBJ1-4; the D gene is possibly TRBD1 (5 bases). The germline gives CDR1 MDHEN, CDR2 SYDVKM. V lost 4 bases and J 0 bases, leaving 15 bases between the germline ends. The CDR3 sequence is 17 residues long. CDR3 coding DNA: TGTGCCAGCAGTTCAGGGAACCCCGCTGCAACTAATGAAAAACTGTTTTTT. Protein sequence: CASSSGNPAATNEKLFF.

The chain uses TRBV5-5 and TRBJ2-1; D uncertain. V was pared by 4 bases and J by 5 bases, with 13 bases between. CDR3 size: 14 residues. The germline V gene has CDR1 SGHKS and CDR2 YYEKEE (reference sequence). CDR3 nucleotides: TGTGCCAGCAGCCTGGTCGAGGTCAACAATGAGCAGTTCTTC. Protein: CASSLVEVNNEQFF.

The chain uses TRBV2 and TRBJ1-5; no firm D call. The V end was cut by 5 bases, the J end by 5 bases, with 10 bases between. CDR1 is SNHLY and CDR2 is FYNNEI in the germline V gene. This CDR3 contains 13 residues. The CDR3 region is CASSYDGDQPQHF. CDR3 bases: TGTGCCAGCAGTTATGACGGAGATCAGCCCCAGCATTTT.

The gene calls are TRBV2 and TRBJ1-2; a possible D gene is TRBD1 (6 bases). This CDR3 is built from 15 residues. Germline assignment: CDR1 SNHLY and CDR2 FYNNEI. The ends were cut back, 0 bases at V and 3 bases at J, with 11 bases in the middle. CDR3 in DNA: TGTGCCAGCAGTGAAGCATTCAGGGGTGACTATGGCTACACCTTC. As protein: CASSEAFRGDYGYTF.

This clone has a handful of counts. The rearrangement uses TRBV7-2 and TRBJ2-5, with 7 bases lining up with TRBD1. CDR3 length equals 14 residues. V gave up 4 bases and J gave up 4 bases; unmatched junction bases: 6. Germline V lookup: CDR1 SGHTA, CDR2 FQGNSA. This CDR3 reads CASSWTGLGETQYF. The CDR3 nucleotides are TGTGCCAGCAGCTGGACAGGTCTGGGAGAGACCCAGTACTTC.

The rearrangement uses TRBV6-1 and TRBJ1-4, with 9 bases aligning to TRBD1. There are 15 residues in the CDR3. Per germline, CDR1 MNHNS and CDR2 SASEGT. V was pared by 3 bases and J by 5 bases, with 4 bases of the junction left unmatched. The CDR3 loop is CASSEMDRGNEKLFF. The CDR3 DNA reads TGTGCCAGCAGTGAGATGGACAGGGGAAATGAAAAACTGTTTTTT.

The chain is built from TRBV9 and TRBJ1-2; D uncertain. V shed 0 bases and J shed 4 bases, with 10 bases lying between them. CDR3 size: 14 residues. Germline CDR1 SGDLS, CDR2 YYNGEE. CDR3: CASSVGPGSYGYTF. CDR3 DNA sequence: TGTGCCAGCAGCGTAGGGCCGGGTAGCTATGGCTACACCTTC.

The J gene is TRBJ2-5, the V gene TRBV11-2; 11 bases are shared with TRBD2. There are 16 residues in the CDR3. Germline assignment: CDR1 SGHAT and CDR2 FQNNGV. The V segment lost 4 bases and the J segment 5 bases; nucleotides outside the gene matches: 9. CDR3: CASSSRTSGQVETQYF. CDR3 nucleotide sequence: TGTGCCAGCAGCTCTCGGACTAGCGGGCAAGTGGAGACCCAGTACTTC.

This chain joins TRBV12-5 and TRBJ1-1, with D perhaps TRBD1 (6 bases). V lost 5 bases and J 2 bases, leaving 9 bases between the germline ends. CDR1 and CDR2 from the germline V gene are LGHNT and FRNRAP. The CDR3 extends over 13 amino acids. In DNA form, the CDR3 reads TGTGCTAGTGGTCCGGACAGTAACACTGAAGCTTTCTTT. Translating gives CASGPDSNTEAFF.

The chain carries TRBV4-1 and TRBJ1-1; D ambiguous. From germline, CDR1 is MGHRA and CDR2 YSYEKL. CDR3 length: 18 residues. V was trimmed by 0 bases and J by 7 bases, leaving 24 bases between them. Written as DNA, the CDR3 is TGCGCCAGCAGCCAAGACCGTTCCTGGTTGAATAGTATTGGTGAAGCTTTCTTT. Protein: CASSQDRSWLNSIGEAFF.

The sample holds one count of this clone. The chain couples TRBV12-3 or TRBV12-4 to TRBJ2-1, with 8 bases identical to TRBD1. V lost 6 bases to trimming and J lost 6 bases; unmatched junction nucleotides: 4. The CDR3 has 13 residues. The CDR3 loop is CASRQGESNEQFF. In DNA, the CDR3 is TGTGCCAGCAGACAGGGGGAGAGCAATGAGCAGTTCTTC.

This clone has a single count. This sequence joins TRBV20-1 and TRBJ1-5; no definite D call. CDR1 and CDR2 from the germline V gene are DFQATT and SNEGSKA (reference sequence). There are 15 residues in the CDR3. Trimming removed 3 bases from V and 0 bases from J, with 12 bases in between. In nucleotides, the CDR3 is TGCAGTGCTAGTTTGAGCCTTTATAGCAATCAGCCCCAGCATTTT. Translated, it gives CSASLSLYSNQPQHF.

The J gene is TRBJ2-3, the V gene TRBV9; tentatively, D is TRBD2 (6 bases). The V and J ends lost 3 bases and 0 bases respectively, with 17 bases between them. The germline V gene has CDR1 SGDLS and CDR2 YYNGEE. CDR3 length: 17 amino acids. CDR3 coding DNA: TGTGCCAGCAGCGCCTCCGGGACTGGAACTAGCACAGATACGCAGTATTTT. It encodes CASSASGTGTSTDTQYF.

CDR3: CATPPRAGQGGHSGNTIYF. The CDR3, as DNA: TGCGCCACCCCCCCACGTGCGGGACAGGGGGGTCACTCTGGAAACACCATATATTTT. J is TRBJ1-3 and V is TRBV4-3; 11 bases are a match to TRBD1. The trim removed 10 bases at V and 0 bases at J, leaving 17 bases unmatched. From germline, CDR1 is LGHNA and CDR2 YSLEER. The CDR3 contains 19 residues.

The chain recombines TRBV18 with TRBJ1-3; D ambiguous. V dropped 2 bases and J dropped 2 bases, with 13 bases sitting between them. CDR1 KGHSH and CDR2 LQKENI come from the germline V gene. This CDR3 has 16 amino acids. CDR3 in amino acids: CASSPEVPGTGNTIYF. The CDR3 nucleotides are TGTGCCAGCTCACCAGAGGTTCCGGGGACTGGAAACACCATATATTTT.

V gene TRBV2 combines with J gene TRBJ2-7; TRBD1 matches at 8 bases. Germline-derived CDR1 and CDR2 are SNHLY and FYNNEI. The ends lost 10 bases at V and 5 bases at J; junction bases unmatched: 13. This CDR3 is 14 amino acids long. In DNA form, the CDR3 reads TGTGCCAACTCCCGGGACAGGTCTTATGACGAGCAGTACTTC. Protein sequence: CANSRDRSYDEQYF.

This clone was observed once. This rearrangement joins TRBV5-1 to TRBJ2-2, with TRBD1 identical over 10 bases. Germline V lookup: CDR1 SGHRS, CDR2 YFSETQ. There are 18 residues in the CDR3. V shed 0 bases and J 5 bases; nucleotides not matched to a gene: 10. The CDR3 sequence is CASSLGGQGILRTGELFF. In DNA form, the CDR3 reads TGCGCCAGCAGCTTGGGGGGACAGGGGATTTTGCGAACCGGGGAGCTGTTTTTT.

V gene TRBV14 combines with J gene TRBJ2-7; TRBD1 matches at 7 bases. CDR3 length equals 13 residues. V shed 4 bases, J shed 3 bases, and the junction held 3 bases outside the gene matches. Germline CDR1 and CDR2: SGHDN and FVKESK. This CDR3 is CASSRDRNYEQYF. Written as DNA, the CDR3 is TGTGCCAGCAGCCGGGACAGAAACTACGAGCAGTACTTC.